The 18 T cell receptor beta chains in this list originate from one sample, sequenced in a study of blood T cell repertoires in COVID-19. Sequencing was performed with immunoSEQ multiplex PCR; in TCRdb, only in-frame clones are kept and a portion is missing. The sample yields 150,000 to 200,000 clones, roughly 90% seen once. Sample: PBMCs or T cells enriched from blood (not recorded which). These receptor sequences come from a woman between 50 and 59 years old who had recovered from COVID-19.

V usage is TRBV6-2 or TRBV6-3 and J usage is TRBJ2-1, with D tentatively TRBD2 (7 bases). Trimming left V 6 bases short and J 4 bases short, with 25 bases between. The germline gives CDR1 MNHEY, CDR2 SVGEGT. The CDR3 runs to 18 residues. The CDR3 bases are TGTGCCAGCAGCTTTCCCGAGGGCGGGGGCTCCTTGTACAATGAGCAGTTCTTC. Its protein product is CASSFPEGGGSLYNEQFF.

This clone was recorded once. This rearrangement joins TRBV12-3 or TRBV12-4 to TRBJ1-5; D gene uncertain. V lost 8 bases, J lost 0 bases, and 8 bases lay in between. This CDR3 comprises 13 residues. In DNA form, the CDR3 reads TGTGCCAGCCAGAAAGTTAGCAATCAGCCCCAGCATTTT. Amino acid sequence: CASQKVSNQPQHF.

This chain's CDR3 is CASSVTLGANTGELFF. For the CDR3, the DNA is TGTGCCAGCAGCGTAACGCTAGGGGCTAACACCGGGGAGCTGTTTTTT. V gene TRBV9 combines with J gene TRBJ2-2; TRBD1 is a possible D gene (5 bases). Trimming stripped 1 base from V and 2 bases from J, with 12 bases between. The CDR3 length is 16 residues. The V gene's germline CDR1 is SGDLS and CDR2 YYNGEE. Complete variable domain (other parts from reference TRBV9 and TRBJ2-2): DSGVTQTPKHLITATGQRVTLRCSPRSGDLSVYWYQQSLDQGLQFLIQYYNGEERAKGNILERFSAQQFPDLHSELNLSSLELGDSALYFCASSVTLGANTGELFFGEGSRLTVL.

The CDR3 DNA is TGTGCCTGGACTCTCCCCAGGGGCATCAATTCACCCCTCCACTTT. It translates to CAWTLPRGINSPLHF. The rearrangement joins TRBV30 to TRBJ1-6; the D gene is possibly TRBD1 (6 bases). Trimming shortened V by 4 bases and J by 7 bases, and 17 bases separated the two germline ends. Germline V CDR1 and CDR2: GTSNPN, SVGIG (reference sequence). CDR3 length: 15 residues.

This chain connects TRBV6-1 to TRBJ1-6; 7 positions match TRBD1. This CDR3 spans 14 amino acids. Germline values: CDR1 MNHNS, CDR2 SASEGT. Losses at the gene ends were 5 bases for V and 9 bases for J; bases not matched to a gene: 7. CDR3 sequence (DNA): TGTGCCAGCAGTCTGACAGGGTCGACTTCACCCCTCCACTTT. It specifies CASSLTGSTSPLHF.

The genes are TRBV7-3 and TRBJ2-3; weak D call: TRBD1 (5 bases). The CDR3 contains 13 residues. In germline, CDR1 is SGHTA, CDR2 FQGTGA. With 3 bases removed from V and 4 bases from J, the gap between germline ends came to 8 bases. CDR3 loop: CASSFGASDTQYF. The DNA for the CDR3 is TGTGCCAGCAGCTTTGGGGCTTCAGATACGCAGTATTTT.

The J gene is TRBJ1-2, the V gene TRBV24-1, with D possibly being TRBD1 (6 bases). The V gene lost 4 bases and the J gene lost 4 bases, with 6 bases spanning the gap. This CDR3 contains 12 residues. Germline V gene lookup returns CDR1 KGHDR and CDR2 SFDVKD. The CDR3 protein is CATSETGYGYTF. DNA for the CDR3: TGTGCCACCAGTGAGACAGGCTATGGCTACACCTTC.

V gene TRBV7-8 combines with J gene TRBJ1-1; D uncertain. The CDR3 consists of 15 residues. V lost 4 bases, J lost 0 bases, and 12 bases lay in between. Germline V lookup: CDR1 SGHVS, CDR2 FQNEAQ. For the CDR3, the DNA is TGTGCCAGCAGCTATTCCGAAAACATGAACACTGAAGCTTTCTTT. It yields the protein CASSYSENMNTEAFF.

This rearrangement joins TRBV5-8 to TRBJ1-2; a possible D gene is TRBD1 (5 bases). The CDR3 consists of 15 residues. In germline, CDR1 is SGHTS, CDR2 YDEGEE. V was pared by 2 bases and J by 0 bases, with 11 bases between. The CDR3 DNA reads as TGTGCCAGCAGCTTAGTGACAGAAGCTAACTATGGCTACACCTTC. It translates to CASSLVTEANYGYTF.

The chain joins TRBV4-2 to TRBJ2-5, with 11 bases matching TRBD2. After removal of 4 bases from V and 0 bases from J, the junction contained 4 bases not matched to a gene. CDR3 length equals 16 residues. CDR1 and CDR2 (germline): LGHNA, YNFKEQ. CDR3 DNA: TGTGCCAGCAGCCGAGGGACTAGCGGTTACCAAGAGACCCAGTACTTC. Its translation is CASSRGTSGYQETQYF.

The chain links TRBV6-5 to TRBJ1-6; D call uncertain. The germline V gene encodes CDR1 MNHEY and CDR2 SVGAGI. V shed 7 bases and J shed 8 bases, with 12 bases lying between them. This CDR3 comprises 13 residues. This CDR3 reads CASTGLRDSPLHF. The CDR3 nucleotides read TGTGCCAGCACCGGACTTAGGGATTCACCCCTCCACTTT.

A note on this clone: The junction shows a germline mismatch at one end, possibly a read error. V gene TRBV7-7 combines with J gene TRBJ2-3; D is uncertain. From germline, CDR1 is SSHAT and CDR2 FNYEAQ (reference sequence). The CDR3 consists of 15 residues. CDR3 nucleotides: TGTGCTAGCAGCTTGTCGACAAGTAGCACAGATACGCAGTATTTT. This codes for CASSLSTSSTDTQYF.

The genes are TRBV4-2 and TRBJ2-2; 12 positions agree with TRBD2. V lost 1 base to trimming and J lost 1 base; unmatched junction nucleotides: 4. CDR1 LGHNA and CDR2 YNFKEQ come from the germline V gene. This CDR3 has 18 amino acids. The CDR3: CASSQASSGGENTGELFF. CDR3 DNA sequence: TGTGCCAGCAGCCAAGCTTCTAGCGGGGGGGAGAACACCGGGGAGCTGTTTTTT.

V is TRBV6-1 and J is TRBJ2-7; D is unresolved. The germline CDR1 and CDR2 sequences are MNHNS and SASEGT. Trimming took 2 bases from V and 4 from J, leaving 3 bases between them. The CDR3 runs 11 residues. The CDR3 coding sequence is TGTGCCAGCAGTGAACCTTACGAGCAGTACTTC. This codes for CASSEPYEQYF.

This clone was counted a single time. This chain joins TRBV5-5 and TRBJ2-7; possible D gene TRBD1, 6 bases. The CDR3 spans 15 residues. The V and J ends lost 1 base and 4 bases respectively, with 15 bases between them. Germline loops: CDR1 SGHKS, CDR2 YYEKEE (reference sequence). CDR3: CASSLLTGRKYEQYF. DNA of the CDR3: TGTGCCAGCAGCTTGTTGACAGGCCGCAAATACGAGCAGTACTTC.

This sequence joins TRBV21-1 and TRBJ2-5; the D call in the table, TRBD2, was not verified against the DNA. TRBV21-1 counts as a pseudogene. The length of the CDR3 is 13 residues. CDR3 nucleotides: TGTGCCAGTGCAGCGGGGGTCCAAGAGACCCAGTACTTC. Amino acids: CASAAGVQETQYF.

The chain links TRBV7-9 to TRBJ2-1; D is ambiguous. The CDR3 consists of 16 residues. V was shortened by 1 base and J by 1 base, with 11 bases between the two germline ends. Germline CDR1 and CDR2: SEHNR and FQNEAQ (reference sequence). The CDR3 loop is CASSLGGKGSYNEQFF. In DNA, the CDR3 is TGTGCCAGCAGCTTAGGAGGAAAAGGTTCCTACAATGAGCAGTTCTTC. Full variable domain (missing parts from reference TRBV7-9 and TRBJ2-1): DTGVSQNPRHKITKRGQNVTFRCDPISEHNRLYWYRQTLGQGPEFLTYFQNEAQLEKSRLLSDRFSAERPKGSFSTLEIQRTEQGDSAMYLCASSLGGKGSYNEQFFGPGTRLTVL.

The chain joins TRBV4-2 to TRBJ2-5, with TRBD2 matching 11 bases. CDR1 is LGHNA, CDR2 YNFKEQ, per germline. The CDR3 contains 19 residues. Trimming cost V 0 bases and J 2 bases; bases outside gene matches: 11. The CDR3: CASSQEVPIAGGPQETQYF. The CDR3 bases are TGTGCCAGCAGCCAAGAAGTACCCATAGCGGGGGGGCCGCAAGAGACCCAGTACTTC.